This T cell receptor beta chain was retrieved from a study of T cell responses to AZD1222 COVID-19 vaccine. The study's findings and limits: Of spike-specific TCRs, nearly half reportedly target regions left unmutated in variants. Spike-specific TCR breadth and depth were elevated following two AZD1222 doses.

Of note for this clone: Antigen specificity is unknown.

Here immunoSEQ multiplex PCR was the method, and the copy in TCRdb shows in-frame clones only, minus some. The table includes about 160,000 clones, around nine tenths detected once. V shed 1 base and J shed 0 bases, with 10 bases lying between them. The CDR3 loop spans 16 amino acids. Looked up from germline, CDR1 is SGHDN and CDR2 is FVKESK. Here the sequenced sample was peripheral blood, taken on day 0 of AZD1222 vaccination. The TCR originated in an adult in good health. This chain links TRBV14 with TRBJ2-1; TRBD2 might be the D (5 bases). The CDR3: CASSQGKRFSYNEQFF. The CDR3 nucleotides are TGTGCCAGCAGCCAAGGGAAGCGGTTCTCCTACAATGAGCAGTTCTTC.